This T cell receptor beta chain emerged from a study of OX40 agonist ivuxolimab in advanced cancers. As for the study in general: Patients undergoing dose escalation presented with hepatocellular carcinoma, melanoma, renal cell or head and neck cancer.

Between the trimmed V and J ends, which lost 1 base and 4 bases, there was a span of 11 bases. The CDR3 sequence is 15 residues long. CDR1 is SEHNR and CDR2 is FQNEAQ in the germline V gene (reference sequence). Comment on this clone: Its antigen remains unknown.

The method was immunoSEQ multiplex PCR; TCRdb's version includes in-frame clones alone and lacks a portion of them. Here the sample spans over 30,000 clones, under 85% being singletons. The study's findings and limits: Mean expanded clone counts were higher in CD8+ than CD4+ T cells.

Drawing of blood for sampling happened at baseline, at cycle 4 day 1, and at cycle 7 day 1. The material sequenced was CD4+ or CD8+ T cells sorted from blood, taken in a trial of the OX40 agonist ivuxolimab. The chain carries TRBV7-9 and TRBJ1-3; D unresolved. This receptor was taken from an adult with an advanced solid tumor such as melanoma, head and neck, liver or kidney cancer. CDR3 nucleotides: TGTGCCAGCAGCTTAGATGGTGGAGACGGAAACACCATATATTTT. This encodes CASSLDGGDGNTIYF.